One sample yielded the 5 T cell receptor beta chains listed below, sequenced in a study of T cell responses to AZD1222 COVID-19 vaccine. Sequenced by immunoSEQ multiplex PCR; TCRdb stores in-frame clones only, minus some. The sample gives about 140,000 clones, approximately 90% of which show up once; 2.5% to 3.5% is in the top ten. The input for sequencing was peripheral blood, taken 28 days after the second AZD1222 dose. The origin of the receptors is an adult who received the AZD1222 COVID-19 vaccine.

The V gene is TRBV6-5, the J gene TRBJ1-1; maybe TRBD1 (6 bases). Germline V CDR1 and CDR2: MNHEY, SVGAGI. The CDR3 spans 14 residues. Trimming removed 2 bases from V and 11 bases from J, with 18 bases in between. The CDR3 nucleotides read TGTGCCAGCAGTTACACGACAGGCACCCAGGGGGCTTTCTTT. Its protein product is CASSYTTGTQGAFF.

The gene calls are TRBV5-4 and TRBJ2-3; a possible D gene is TRBD2 (6 bases). The CDR3 length is 15 residues. Deletions cut 4 bases from V and 5 bases from J, with 17 bases between. Germline lookup yields CDR1 SGHNT and CDR2 YYREEE (reference sequence). The DNA of the CDR3 is TGTGCCAGCAGCGCGGGACTCCGTAGGGAAGATACGCAGTATTTT. It specifies CASSAGLRREDTQYF.

This clone has only one observation. This rearrangement joins TRBV6-5 to TRBJ1-2, with a possible D match to TRBD1 (5 bases). CDR1 is MNHEY and CDR2 is SVGAGI in the germline V gene. V was pared by 7 bases and J by 7 bases, with 16 bases between. This CDR3 is 13 amino acids long. The chain's CDR3 is CASMASGLGGYTF. For the CDR3, the DNA is TGTGCCAGCATGGCATCGGGGCTGGGTGGCTACACCTTC.

J is TRBJ1-4 and V is TRBV28; D gene ambiguous. CDR3 size: 11 residues. The V end was cut by 5 bases, the J end by 7 bases, with 5 bases between. Germline assignment: CDR1 MDHEN and CDR2 SYDVKM. The CDR3 reads CASSRSEKLFF. CDR3 sequence (DNA): TGTGCCAGCAGTAGGAGTGAAAAACTGTTTTTT.

This clone was recorded a few times. For the CDR3, the DNA is TGTGCCAGCAGCTACAGGGTTGTCACTGAAGCTTTCTTT. This encodes CASSYRVVTEAFF. The chain combines TRBV7-8 with TRBJ1-1, with TRBD1 as a possible D gene (6 bases). V dropped 4 bases and J dropped 4 bases, with 10 bases sitting between them. Germline V gene sequence: CDR1 SGHVS, CDR2 FQNEAQ. This CDR3 comprises 13 residues.